Listed here are 28 T cell receptor beta chains from one sample, sequenced in a study of shared T cell receptors in the human thymus. The repertoire was sequenced with immunoSEQ multiplex PCR; TCRdb's copy has only in-frame clones and lacks some. The sample includes about 660,000 clones, approximately 87% of them seen just once. The data also belong to a second study, concerning human thymus T cells.

The specimen sequenced was thymocytes. The receptors come from a boy younger than two with a congenital heart defect.

V gene TRBV4-1 combines with J gene TRBJ2-5; maybe TRBD2 (5 bases). Germline V lookup: CDR1 MGHRA, CDR2 YSYEKL. The CDR3 covers 14 residues. Trimming shortened V by 1 base and J by 5 bases, and 11 bases separated the two germline ends. The CDR3 protein is CASSQGHWEETQYF. The CDR3 DNA sequence: TGCGCCAGCAGCCAAGGGCACTGGGAGGAGACCCAGTACTTC.

The rearrangement uses TRBV30 and TRBJ2-1, with 8 bases aligning to TRBD1. Per germline, CDR1 GTSNPN and CDR2 SVGIG (reference sequence). Trimming took 1 base from V and 5 from J; bases not matched to a gene: 1. The CDR3 sequence is 13 residues long. The CDR3 nucleotides are TGTGCCTGGAGTGGGACAGGGAACAATGAGCAGTTCTTC. This sequence encodes CAWSGTGNNEQFF.

This chain uses TRBV5-1 with TRBJ2-6; perhaps TRBD2 as D (7 bases). The ends were cut back, 4 bases at V and 0 bases at J, with 26 bases in the middle. The CDR3 loop spans 21 amino acids. Germline V gives CDR1 SGHRS, CDR2 YFSETQ. CDR3 in amino acids: CASSPTGGPHPIPSGANVLTF. CDR3 coding DNA: TGCGCCAGCAGCCCAACGGGGGGCCCCCACCCAATACCCTCTGGGGCCAACGTCCTGACTTTC.

The V and J genes are TRBV7-2 and TRBJ1-2, with D perhaps TRBD1 (5 bases). Per the germline V gene, CDR1 is SGHTA and CDR2 is FQGNSA. V lost 6 bases and J lost 3, with 20 bases in between. There are 16 residues in the CDR3. The CDR3 protein is CASSSQRDPGHYGYTF. CDR3 sequence (DNA): TGTGCCAGCAGTTCCCAGCGGGACCCCGGACACTATGGCTACACCTTC. Full variable domain (outside the CDR3, taken from reference TRBV7-2 and TRBJ1-2): GAGVSQSPSNKVTEKGKDVELRCDPISGHTALYWYRQSLGQGLEFLIYFQGNSAPDKSGLPSDRFSAERTGGSVSTLTIQRTQQEDSAVYLCASSSQRDPGHYGYTFGSGTRLTVV.

The chain couples TRBV15 to TRBJ2-3; 7 positions match TRBD2. From germline, CDR1 is LNHNV and CDR2 YYDKDF (reference sequence). Trimming at V came to 5 bases and at J to 2 bases, leaving 13 bases not matched to a gene. The CDR3 consists of 17 residues. As DNA, the CDR3 is TGTGCCACCAGCGGCCTCGAGCTAGCGGACCACACAGATACGCAGTATTTT. This translates into CATSGLELADHTDTQYF.

CDR3 loop: CASSLKRGPYEQYF. The CDR3 coding sequence is TGCGCCAGCAGCCTCAAAAGGGGCCCCTACGAGCAGTACTTC. The chain is built from TRBV4-3 and TRBJ2-7; perhaps TRBD1 as D (5 bases). The CDR3 covers 14 residues. The germline V gene encodes CDR1 LGHNA and CDR2 YSLEER. Trimming took 4 bases from V and 2 from J, leaving 12 bases between them.

The chain recombines TRBV19 with TRBJ1-2; 7 bases are a match to TRBD1. CDR3 length: 14 amino acids. V trimming: 5 bases; J trimming: 8 bases; junction bases outside the gene matches: 11. Germline lookup yields CDR1 LNHDA and CDR2 SQIVND (reference sequence). CDR3 DNA: TGTGCCAGTAGTTACGTGACAGGGAGGCCCGGCTACACCTTC. Amino acid sequence: CASSYVTGRPGYTF.

The rearrangement uses TRBV28 and TRBJ2-1, with 9 bases lining up with TRBD1. V lost 5 bases and J lost 7; bases outside the gene matches: 6. Germline assignment: CDR1 MDHEN and CDR2 SYDVKM. The CDR3 has 14 residues. The CDR3 coding sequence is TGTGCCAGCAGTCGTCCCGGGACAGGGAATGAGCAGTTCTTC. It encodes CASSRPGTGNEQFF.

The chain links TRBV4-3 to TRBJ2-7; a possible D gene is TRBD2 (7 bases). CDR1 and CDR2 (germline): LGHNA, YSLEER. This CDR3 comprises 15 residues. The V gene lost 4 bases and the J gene lost 2 bases, with 15 bases spanning the gap. The CDR3 is CASSPGGGGAYEQYF. The DNA of the CDR3 is TGCGCCAGCAGCCCCGGCGGGGGCGGGGCCTACGAGCAGTACTTC.

This clone was seen only a few times. The rearrangement links TRBV28 to TRBJ2-7; 10 bases fit TRBD1. V dropped 5 bases and J dropped 2; count of bases not matched to a gene: 6. Germline CDR1 and CDR2: MDHEN and SYDVKM. The CDR3 loop spans 15 amino acids. The CDR3 reads CASSLRDRGPYEQYF. CDR3 nucleotide sequence: TGTGCCAGCAGTCTTAGGGACAGGGGCCCCTACGAGCAGTACTTC.

This rearrangement joins TRBV5-6 to TRBJ2-3; 7 nucleotides agree with TRBD1. The CDR3 runs to 17 residues. V lost 3 bases and J lost 0; bases outside the gene matches: 10. Germline V gives CDR1 SGHDT, CDR2 YYEEEE. CDR3 coding DNA: TGTGCCAGCAGCTCTAAATTGGACAGGCTAAGCACAGATACGCAGTATTTT. It is translated as CASSSKLDRLSTDTQYF.

The V gene is TRBV9, the J gene TRBJ2-3; D remains ambiguous. Deletions cut 4 bases from V and 3 bases from J, with 18 bases between. CDR3 length equals 16 residues. Germline CDR1 SGDLS, CDR2 YYNGEE. In DNA form, the CDR3 reads TGTGCCAGCAGCCCTTTGGCGGAGAGTCGGACAGATACGCAGTATTTT. It translates to CASSPLAESRTDTQYF.

The chain recombines TRBV7-3 with TRBJ2-1, with 9 positions matching TRBD1. The trim removed 5 bases at V and 7 bases at J, leaving 9 bases unmatched. CDR3 length: 15 amino acids. CDR1 is SGHTA and CDR2 is FQGTGA in the germline V gene. The CDR3 sequence: CASSRVGTGLNEQFF. The CDR3 nucleotides are TGTGCCAGCAGCCGGGTCGGGACAGGGCTAAATGAGCAGTTCTTC.

The CDR3 DNA is TGCGCCAGCAGCCAAGACAACAGGGAGAGGAAAGCTTTCTTT. This codes for CASSQDNRERKAFF. This chain uses TRBV4-3 with TRBJ1-1; D may be TRBD1 (6 bases). V lost 0 bases and J 9 bases, leaving 14 bases between the germline ends. The CDR3 covers 14 residues. Per germline, CDR1 LGHNA and CDR2 YSLEER.

This rearrangement joins TRBV30 to TRBJ2-1, with D tentatively TRBD2 (6 bases). The CDR3 totals 15 residues. Germline CDR1 is GTSNPN and CDR2 is SVGIG (reference sequence). With 4 bases removed from V and 0 bases from J, the gap between germline ends came to 13 bases. CDR3 sequence (DNA): TGTGCCTGGATTGCGGGACCCGGCTCCTACAATGAGCAGTTCTTC. Translation gives CAWIAGPGSYNEQFF.

The genes are TRBV27 and TRBJ2-2; D is possibly TRBD2 (6 bases). The CDR3 is 13 amino acids. With 5 bases removed from V and 5 bases from J, the gap between germline ends came to 9 bases. The germline CDR1 and CDR2 sequences are MNHEY and SMNVEV (reference sequence). In DNA form, the CDR3 reads TGTGCCAGCAGTGTCCGGGGGACCGGGGAGCTGTTTTTT. Its translation: CASSVRGTGELFF.

V usage is TRBV7-9 and J usage is TRBJ1-1; D is ambiguous. The V end was cut by 5 bases, the J end by 6 bases, with 13 bases between. Germline values: CDR1 SEHNR, CDR2 FQNEAQ (reference sequence). The CDR3 is 13 amino acids. In DNA, the CDR3 is TGTGCCAGCAGCCCCGAGGATGGCGCTGAAGCTTTCTTT. Its translation: CASSPEDGAEAFF.

CDR3 in DNA: TGCGCCAGCAGCTTGGACGCGAGCTCCTACGAGCAGTACTTC. Translated: CASSLDASSYEQYF. V gene TRBV5-1 combines with J gene TRBJ2-7, with D unclear. Germline-derived CDR1 and CDR2 are SGHRS and YFSETQ. The V gene lost 0 bases and the J gene lost 0 bases, with 7 bases spanning the gap. The CDR3 spans 14 residues.

The chain couples TRBV15 to TRBJ2-3; the match to TRBD1 covers 7 bases. The V and J ends lost 1 base and 1 base, in that order; junction bases with no gene match: 14. This CDR3 comprises 19 residues. Germline loops: CDR1 LNHNV, CDR2 YYDKDF (reference sequence). CDR3 region: CATSRVFSRGRIGTDTQYF. The CDR3, as DNA: TGTGCCACCAGCAGAGTGTTTTCTAGGGGGCGGATCGGCACAGATACGCAGTATTTT. Filled out from reference TRBV15 and TRBJ2-3, the complete variable domain reads DAMVIQNPRYQVTQFGKPVTLSCSQTLNHNVMYWYQQKSSQAPKLLFHYYDKDFNNEADTPDNFQSRRPNTSFCFLDIRSPGLGDTAMYLCATSRVFSRGRIGTDTQYFGPGTRLTVL.

The chain carries TRBV9 and TRBJ2-1; 9 nucleotides agree with TRBD2. After removal of 0 bases from V and 3 bases from J, the junction contained 16 bases not matched to a gene. CDR3 length: 20 amino acids. Germline CDR1 reads SGDLS; CDR2 reads YYNGEE. The CDR3 sequence is CASSVERWREGLGDYNEQFF. The CDR3 DNA reads as TGTGCCAGCAGCGTAGAAAGGTGGCGGGAGGGCCTTGGGGACTACAATGAGCAGTTCTTC. The full variable domain, completed using reference TRBV9 and TRBJ2-1, is DSGVTQTPKHLITATGQRVTLRCSPRSGDLSVYWYQQSLDQGLQFLIQYYNGEERAKGNILERFSAQQFPDLHSELNLSSLELGDSALYFCASSVERWREGLGDYNEQFFGPGTRLTVL.

The V gene is TRBV7-9, the J gene TRBJ1-5; 7 bases align to TRBD1. V dropped 1 base and J dropped 4; count of bases not matched to a gene: 4. This CDR3 spans 15 amino acids. Germline values: CDR1 SEHNR, CDR2 FQNEAQ (reference sequence). CDR3 nucleotides: TGTGCCAGCAGCTTAGGCGGACAGGTTAATCAGCCCCAGCATTTT. Translating gives CASSLGGQVNQPQHF.

The V gene is TRBV15, the J gene TRBJ2-2, with 7 bases aligning to TRBD2. The length of the CDR3 is 15 residues. V trimming: 1 base; J trimming: 2 bases; junction bases outside the gene matches: 1. Germline CDR1 and CDR2: LNHNV and YYDKDF (reference sequence). CDR3 protein: CATSRGLANTGELFF. The CDR3 nucleotides are TGTGCCACCAGCAGAGGACTAGCAAACACCGGGGAGCTGTTTTTT.

The gene calls are TRBV27 and TRBJ2-7; TRBD2 matches at 8 bases. Germline V gene lookup returns CDR1 MNHEY and CDR2 SMNVEV (reference sequence). The CDR3 loop spans 16 amino acids. Trimming at V came to 0 bases and at J to 6 bases, leaving 10 bases not matched to a gene. CDR3: CASSLSRAGEGFEQYF. The CDR3 region has the DNA TGTGCCAGCAGTTTATCGAGAGCGGGAGAGGGTTTCGAGCAGTACTTC.

This clone was seen just once. This chain links TRBV9 with TRBJ2-3, with 10 bases identical to TRBD2. V dropped 0 bases and J dropped 3; count of bases not matched to a gene: 7. The length of the CDR3 is 17 residues. Germline V lookup: CDR1 SGDLS, CDR2 YYNGEE. As DNA, the CDR3 is TGTGCCAGCAGCGTAGGATCTAGCGGGAGACGTACAGATACGCAGTATTTT. It is translated as CASSVGSSGRRTDTQYF.

The chain employs TRBV25-1 and TRBJ2-7, with D possibly being TRBD1 (5 bases). Trimming cost V 2 bases and J 2 bases, with 10 bases left between them. Germline V CDR1 and CDR2: MGHDK, SYGVNS. The CDR3 runs 14 residues. CDR3 in amino acids: CASSEPGQAYEQYF. The CDR3 nucleotides read TGTGCCAGCAGTGAACCCGGACAAGCCTACGAGCAGTACTTC.

The table lists this clone with a few counts. The V call is TRBV5-4, the J call TRBJ1-3; 8 bases map to TRBD1. Germline values: CDR1 SGHNT, CDR2 YYREEE (reference sequence). This CDR3 comprises 17 residues. The V gene end was trimmed by 5 bases and the J gene end by 0 bases; junction bases not matched to a gene: 10. CDR3 amino acids: CASRYVGGQVSGNTIYF. The CDR3 DNA sequence: TGTGCCAGCAGATATGTTGGGGGACAGGTCTCTGGAAACACCATATATTTT.

The chain is built from TRBV9 and TRBJ1-1; TRBD1 agrees at 8 bases. The CDR3 extends over 14 amino acids. V was pared by 3 bases and J by 1 base, with 2 bases of the junction left unmatched. Germline CDR1 reads SGDLS; CDR2 reads YYNGEE. The CDR3 DNA is TGTGCCAGCAGCGCGGGACAGGAGAACACTGAAGCTTTCTTT. Translation: CASSAGQENTEAFF.

This clone was found a few times. J is TRBJ2-1 and V is TRBV11-3; TRBD2 agrees at 14 bases. Germline values: CDR1 SGHNT, CDR2 YENEEA. The CDR3 has 19 residues. V was pared by 4 bases and J by 3 bases, with 11 bases of the junction left unmatched. The CDR3, as DNA: TGTGCCAGCAGCTCAGAACCGACAGGACTAGCGGGAGGCTACAATGAGCAGTTCTTC. It codes for CASSSEPTGLAGGYNEQFF.